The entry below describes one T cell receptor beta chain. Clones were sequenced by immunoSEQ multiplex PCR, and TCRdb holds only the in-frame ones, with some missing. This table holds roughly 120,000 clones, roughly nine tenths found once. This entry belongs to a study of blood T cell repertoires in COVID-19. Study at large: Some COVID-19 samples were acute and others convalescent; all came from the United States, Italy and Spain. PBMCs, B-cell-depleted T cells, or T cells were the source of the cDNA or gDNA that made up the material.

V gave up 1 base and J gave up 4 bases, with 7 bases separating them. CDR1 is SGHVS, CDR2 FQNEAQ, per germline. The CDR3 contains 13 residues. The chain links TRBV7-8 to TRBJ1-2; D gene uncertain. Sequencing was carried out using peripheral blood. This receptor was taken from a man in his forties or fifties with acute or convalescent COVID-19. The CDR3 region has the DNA TGTGCCAGCAGCTTAGGGGCAGTCTATGGCTACACCTTC. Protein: CASSLGAVYGYTF.